These 27 T cell receptor beta chains were all obtained from the same sample, sequenced in a study of cytomegalovirus exposure and HLA in healthy donors. Vbeta (60) and Jbeta (13) primers were used in the PCR. Using immunoSEQ multiplex PCR, the repertoire was profiled, and TCRdb retains in-frame clones only, with some absent. Of approximately 120,000 clones in the sample, 75% were seen once. Sample: PBMCs. The receptors derive from a man aged 25-45 years in good health and CMV-seronegative.

On this clone itself: The junction and the germline gene differ at one end; a read error may be behind it. The CDR3 coding sequence is TGTGCCTGCGGACTAGCGGGAGGGCCACGGAACTTC. Its protein product is CACGLAGGPRNF. The gene calls are TRBV30 and TRBJ2-5; 15 nucleotides align to TRBD2. The CDR3 runs to 12 residues. Germline loops: CDR1 GTSNPN, CDR2 SVGIG (reference sequence).

The chain uses TRBV28 and TRBJ1-2; 7 bases are shared with TRBD1. V was clipped by 9 bases and J by 3 bases; unmatched bases: 16. The CDR3 consists of 16 residues. Germline CDR1 is MDHEN and CDR2 is SYDVKM. The CDR3 region has the DNA TGTGCCAGTAAAATCCCACAGGGGACTCAGGACTATGGCTACACCTTC. This gives the protein CASKIPQGTQDYGYTF.

The chain combines TRBV7-9 with TRBJ1-2; TRBD1 agrees at 7 bases. The ends lost 2 bases at V and 6 bases at J; junction bases unmatched: 3. Looked up from germline, CDR1 is SEHNR and CDR2 is FQNEAQ (reference sequence). The CDR3 length is 13 residues. CDR3 DNA sequence: TGTGCCAGCAGCTTAAGGACAGGTGATGGCTACACCTTC. Its protein product is CASSLRTGDGYTF.

This clone showed up just once. V is TRBV6-1 and J is TRBJ1-4, with a tentative D call TRBD1 (6 bases). This CDR3 contains 15 residues. Germline V CDR1 and CDR2: MNHNS, SASEGT. V was clipped by 6 bases and J by 8 bases, with 19 bases between them. CDR3 DNA: TGTGCCAGCAGAGGACAGTCTGCGGGTAGCGAAAAACTGTTTTTT. Its protein product is CASRGQSAGSEKLFF.

The chain links TRBV21-1 to TRBJ1-2; TRBD1, the table's D call, was not compared with the DNA. TRBV21-1 is a listed pseudogene. CDR3 length: 14 residues. The CDR3 loop is CASSSGQSLYGYTF. The CDR3 DNA reads TGTGCCAGCAGTTCGGGACAAAGCCTCTATGGCTACACCTTC.

The CDR3 region is CASSVAGILNYGYTF. The CDR3 region has the DNA TGTGCCAGCAGCGTAGCGGGGATCCTTAACTATGGCTACACCTTC. V is TRBV9 and J is TRBJ1-2, with D unclear. The CDR3 is 15 amino acids. V was pared by 0 bases and J by 1 base, with 10 bases between. CDR1 SGDLS and CDR2 YYNGEE come from the germline V gene.

This chain links TRBV5-4 with TRBJ2-1; D is unresolved. Germline-derived CDR1 and CDR2 are SGHNT and YYREEE (reference sequence). V was clipped by 0 bases and J by 4 bases, with 5 bases between them. This CDR3 spans 13 amino acids. The CDR3 protein is CASSLESYNEQFF. The CDR3, as DNA: TGTGCCAGCAGCTTGGAGAGTTACAATGAGCAGTTCTTC.

The V gene is TRBV18, the J gene TRBJ1-1, with D possibly TRBD1 on 5 matching bases. Between the trimmed V and J ends, which lost 0 bases and 11 bases, there was a span of 19 bases. This CDR3 is built from 15 residues. Germline assignment: CDR1 KGHSH and CDR2 LQKENI. The DNA of the CDR3 is TGTGCCAGCTCACCACCCGGGGGGGTCTCTTCGGGCGCTTTCTTT. It codes for CASSPPGGVSSGAFF.

This clone was picked up one time. This chain links TRBV2 with TRBJ2-1; weak D call: TRBD2 (6 bases). CDR3 length: 13 residues. CDR1 is SNHLY, CDR2 FYNNEI, per germline. The ends were cut back, 7 bases at V and 8 bases at J, with 15 bases in the middle. CDR3 sequence: CASTMMGGDEQFF. The DNA for the CDR3 is TGTGCCAGCACTATGATGGGAGGCGATGAGCAGTTCTTC.

The rearrangement links TRBV13 to TRBJ2-7, with 8 bases identical to TRBD2. Looked up from germline, CDR1 is PRHDT and CDR2 is FYEKMQ (reference sequence). The CDR3 length is 17 residues. Trimming removed 5 bases from V and 3 bases from J; junction bases left unmatched: 15. DNA of the CDR3: TGTGCCAGCAGCCACTCAAAGTCTAGCGGGCCGGACTACGAGCAGTACTTC. Translating gives CASSHSKSSGPDYEQYF.

The chain couples TRBV19 to TRBJ2-3; D gene uncertain. The germline gives CDR1 LNHDA, CDR2 SQIVND (reference sequence). V gave up 5 bases and J gave up 2 bases, with 17 bases separating them. The CDR3 is 16 residues long. CDR3 residues: CASSPNSLSYTDTQYF. For the CDR3, the DNA is TGTGCCAGTAGTCCAAACTCGCTGTCTTACACAGATACGCAGTATTTT. Based on the CDR3 plus reference TRBV19 and TRBJ2-3, the full variable domain is DGGITQSPKYLFRKEGQNVTLSCEQNLNHDAMYWYRQDPGQGLRLIYYSQIVNDFQKGDIAEGYSVSREKKESFPLTVTSAQKNPTAFYLCASSPNSLSYTDTQYFGPGTRLTVL.

The genes are TRBV2 and TRBJ2-1; possible D gene TRBD2, 6 bases. The CDR3 is 15 amino acids. Between the trimmed V and J ends, which lost 4 bases and 5 bases, there was a span of 15 bases. In germline, CDR1 is SNHLY, CDR2 FYNNEI. Here the CDR3 DNA reads TGTGCCAGCAGTGCCGGTAGCGGTGCACACAATGAGCAGTTCTTC. Amino acid sequence: CASSAGSGAHNEQFF.

This sequence joins TRBV6-1 and TRBJ1-2; the D is unclear. There are 16 residues in the CDR3. CDR1 is MNHNS and CDR2 is SASEGT in the germline V gene. Trimming removed 1 base from V and 5 bases from J, with 17 bases in between. Here the CDR3 DNA reads TGTGCCAGCAGTGAAGAACCCCCTGAGTCTTCATATGGCTACACCTTC. Its translation is CASSEEPPESSYGYTF.

The V and J genes are TRBV7-2 and TRBJ2-7; TRBD1 agrees at 11 bases. CDR1 is SGHTA, CDR2 FQGNSA, per germline. Trimming took 5 bases from V and 4 from J; bases not matched to a gene: 7. The CDR3 is 15 residues long. CDR3 sequence reads: CASSRHGTGGYEQYF. The CDR3 DNA sequence: TGTGCCAGCAGCCGCCATGGGACAGGGGGTTACGAGCAGTACTTC.

This clone was observed once. The rearrangement joins TRBV11-2 to TRBJ1-2, with a possible D match to TRBD1 (6 bases). V lost 5 bases, J lost 8 bases, and 9 bases lay in between. The germline V gene has CDR1 SGHAT and CDR2 FQNNGV. The length of the CDR3 is 11 residues. This CDR3 reads CASSPGVGYTF. DNA of the CDR3: TGTGCCAGCAGCCCAGGGGTCGGCTACACCTTC.

This clone was found once. The gene calls are TRBV7-2 and TRBJ2-7; 8 bases are a match to TRBD2. The germline V gene has CDR1 SGHTA and CDR2 FQGNSA. The CDR3 covers 15 residues. J gave up 4 bases and V 0 bases, and 5 bases lay outside the gene matches. In DNA form, the CDR3 reads TGTGCCAGCAGCTTAGCGCGGGAGGCACGGTACGAGCAGTACTTC. This sequence encodes CASSLAREARYEQYF.

The rearrangement links TRBV19 to TRBJ1-1, with 9 bases fitting TRBD1. There are 15 residues in the CDR3. J gave up 5 bases and V 5 bases, and 9 bases lay outside the gene matches. From germline, CDR1 is LNHDA and CDR2 SQIVND (reference sequence). In nucleotides, the CDR3 is TGTGCCAGTAGTGCCCCGGGGGGGACAGGGACTGAAGCTTTCTTT. It is translated as CASSAPGGTGTEAFF.

This sequence joins TRBV19 and TRBJ2-3, with 10 bases matching TRBD2. The trim removed 2 bases at V and 3 bases at J, leaving 5 bases unmatched. The CDR3 loop spans 16 amino acids. CDR1 is LNHDA, CDR2 SQIVND, per germline (reference sequence). CDR3 in amino acids: CASSIFPSGSTDTQYF. The CDR3 DNA reads TGTGCCAGTAGTATATTCCCTAGCGGGAGTACAGATACGCAGTATTTT.

This clone was observed a few times. This sequence joins TRBV27 and TRBJ2-7; 7 nucleotides align to TRBD1. The germline CDR1 and CDR2 sequences are MNHEY and SMNVEV (reference sequence). The V and J ends lost 8 bases and 1 base, in that order; junction bases with no gene match: 2. This CDR3 is built from 12 residues. The DNA of the CDR3 is TGTGCCAGCGGACAGGCTTCCTACGAGCAGTACTTC. It yields the protein CASGQASYEQYF.

The J gene is TRBJ2-1, the V gene TRBV4-3, with 11 bases matching TRBD1. The germline CDR1 and CDR2 sequences are LGHNA and YSLEER. After removal of 8 bases from V and 6 bases from J, the junction contained 3 bases not matched to a gene. The CDR3 length is 13 residues. The DNA for the CDR3 is TGCGCCAGCCGGGGACAGGGGGGCAATGAGCAGTTCTTC. Its translation: CASRGQGGNEQFF.

The J gene is TRBJ2-2, the V gene TRBV7-2; the match to TRBD2 covers 9 bases. In germline, CDR1 is SGHTA, CDR2 FQGNSA. J was trimmed by 5 bases and V by 2 bases; bases with no gene match: 9. This CDR3 comprises 17 residues. The CDR3 DNA reads as TGTGCCAGCAGCTTAAGTAGGGCGGGAGGGTGGACCGGGGAGCTGTTTTTT. Translation gives CASSLSRAGGWTGELFF.

The genes are TRBV11-3 and TRBJ2-1; 10 bases are shared with TRBD2. The J segment lost 5 bases and the V segment lost 0 bases, leaving 4 bases of the junction unmatched. Germline loops: CDR1 SGHNT, CDR2 YENEEA. The length of the CDR3 is 16 residues. CDR3 sequence reads: CASSLDLAGVDNEQFF. CDR3 nucleotides: TGTGCCAGCAGCTTAGATCTAGCGGGAGTGGACAATGAGCAGTTCTTC. Complete variable domain (other parts from reference TRBV11-3 and TRBJ2-1): EAGVVQSPRYKIIEKKQPVAFWCNPISGHNTLYWYLQNLGQGPELLIRYENEEAVDDSQLPKDRFSAERLKGVDSTLKIQPAELGDSAVYLCASSLDLAGVDNEQFFGPGTRLTVL.

In its sample, this clone was seen once. The rearrangement links TRBV7-2 to TRBJ2-5; the D gene is possibly TRBD2 (7 bases). Trimming took 6 bases from V and 5 from J, leaving 22 bases between them. Germline V gene lookup returns CDR1 SGHTA and CDR2 FQGNSA. The CDR3 totals 16 residues. The CDR3, as DNA: TGTGCCAGCAGGCCAGAGTTGGGGGGGGGCCATGAGACCCAGTACTTC. It encodes CASRPELGGGHETQYF.

The V gene is TRBV6-5, the J gene TRBJ2-7; D perhaps matches TRBD2 (5 bases). The CDR3 sequence is 14 residues long. Deletions cut 6 bases from V and 4 bases from J, with 16 bases between. CDR1 is MNHEY and CDR2 is SVGAGI in the germline V gene. CDR3 sequence (DNA): TGTGCCAGCAGCTCCCCCACCCTAGCTTACGAGCAGTACTTC. It encodes CASSSPTLAYEQYF.

This chain links TRBV11-2 with TRBJ2-7; 10 positions agree with TRBD2. The V gene's germline CDR1 is SGHAT and CDR2 FQNNGV. This CDR3 has 15 amino acids. The ends lost 1 base at V and 4 bases at J; junction bases unmatched: 4. The CDR3 protein is CASSLVTSGEYEQYV. The CDR3 region has the DNA TGTGCCAGCAGCTTAGTTACTAGCGGGGAGTACGAGCAGTACGTC.

The chain recombines TRBV21-1 with TRBJ1-5; the table names TRBD1, a call not compared with the DNA. TRBV21-1 is an annotated pseudogene. This CDR3 is built from 15 residues. CDR3 nucleotides: TGTGCCAGCAGCCGAAGGGGGCAAGGTAATCAGCCCCAGCATTTT. It is translated as CASSRRGQGNQPQHF.

Worth noting for this clone: The sample carries other DNA sequences with the same CDR3. The V call is TRBV5-1, the J call TRBJ1-1; D call uncertain. Germline CDR1 SGHRS, CDR2 YFSETQ. The V end lost 1 base, the J end lost 1 base, and 5 bases lay between the germline ends. The CDR3 totals 13 residues. The CDR3: CASSLQENTEAFF. CDR3 sequence (DNA): TGCGCCAGCAGCTTGCAGGAGAACACTGAAGCTTTCTTT.